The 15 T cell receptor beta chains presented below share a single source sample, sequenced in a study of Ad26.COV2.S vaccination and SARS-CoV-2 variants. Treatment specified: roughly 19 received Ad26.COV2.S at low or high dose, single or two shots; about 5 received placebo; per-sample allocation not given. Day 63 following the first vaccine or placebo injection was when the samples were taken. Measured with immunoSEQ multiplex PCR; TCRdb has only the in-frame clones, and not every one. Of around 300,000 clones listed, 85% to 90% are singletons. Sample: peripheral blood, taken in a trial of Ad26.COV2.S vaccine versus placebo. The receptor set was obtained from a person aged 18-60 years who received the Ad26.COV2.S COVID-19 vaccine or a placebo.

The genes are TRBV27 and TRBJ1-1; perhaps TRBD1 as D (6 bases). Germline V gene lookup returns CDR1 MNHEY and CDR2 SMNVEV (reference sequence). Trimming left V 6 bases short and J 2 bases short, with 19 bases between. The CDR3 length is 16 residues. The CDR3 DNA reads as TGTGCCAGCAGAACAGGGTCCCAGGGAAGTAACACTGAAGCTTTCTTT. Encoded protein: CASRTGSQGSNTEAFF.

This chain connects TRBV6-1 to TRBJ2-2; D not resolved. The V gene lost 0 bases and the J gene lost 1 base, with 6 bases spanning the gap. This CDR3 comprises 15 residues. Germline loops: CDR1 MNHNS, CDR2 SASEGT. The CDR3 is CASSEAPLNTGELFF. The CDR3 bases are TGTGCCAGCAGTGAAGCCCCTCTGAACACCGGGGAGCTGTTTTTT.

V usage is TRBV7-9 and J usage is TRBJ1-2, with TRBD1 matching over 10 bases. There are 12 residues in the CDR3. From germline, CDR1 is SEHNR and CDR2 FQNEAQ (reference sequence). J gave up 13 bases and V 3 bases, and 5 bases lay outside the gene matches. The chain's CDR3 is CASSFGTGEGTF. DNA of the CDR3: TGTGCCAGCAGCTTCGGGACAGGGGAGGGCACCTTC.

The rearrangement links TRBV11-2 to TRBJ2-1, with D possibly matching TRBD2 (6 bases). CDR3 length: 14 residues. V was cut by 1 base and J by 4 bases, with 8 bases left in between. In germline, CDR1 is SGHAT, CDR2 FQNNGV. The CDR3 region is CASSLGGLYNEQFF. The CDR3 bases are TGTGCCAGCAGCTTAGGGGGACTGTACAATGAGCAGTTCTTC.

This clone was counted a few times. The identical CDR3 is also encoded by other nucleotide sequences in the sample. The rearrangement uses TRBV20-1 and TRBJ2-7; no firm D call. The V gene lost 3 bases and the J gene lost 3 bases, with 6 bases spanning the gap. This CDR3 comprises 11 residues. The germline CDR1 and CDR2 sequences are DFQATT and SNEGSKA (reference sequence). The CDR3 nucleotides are TGCAGTGCTAGTCTCGGCTACGAGCAGTACTTC. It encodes CSASLGYEQYF.

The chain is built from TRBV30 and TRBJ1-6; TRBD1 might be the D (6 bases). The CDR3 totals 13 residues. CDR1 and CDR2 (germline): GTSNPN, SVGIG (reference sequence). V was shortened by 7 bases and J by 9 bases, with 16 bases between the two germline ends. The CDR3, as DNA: TGTGCCTCTACCGGGACATCGGGTTCACCCCTCCACTTT. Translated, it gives CASTGTSGSPLHF.

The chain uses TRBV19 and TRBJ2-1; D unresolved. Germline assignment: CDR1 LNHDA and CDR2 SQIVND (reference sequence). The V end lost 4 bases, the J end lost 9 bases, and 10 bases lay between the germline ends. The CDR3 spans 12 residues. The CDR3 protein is CASSTSSVEQFF. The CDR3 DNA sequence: TGTGCCAGTAGTACTAGTAGTGTTGAGCAGTTCTTC.

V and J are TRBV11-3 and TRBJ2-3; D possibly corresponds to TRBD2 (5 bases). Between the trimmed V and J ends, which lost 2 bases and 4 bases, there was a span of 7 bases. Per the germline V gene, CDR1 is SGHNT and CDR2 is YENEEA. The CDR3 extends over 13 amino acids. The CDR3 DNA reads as TGTGCCAGCAGCTTAAAGGGAGCAGATACGCAGTATTTT. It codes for CASSLKGADTQYF.

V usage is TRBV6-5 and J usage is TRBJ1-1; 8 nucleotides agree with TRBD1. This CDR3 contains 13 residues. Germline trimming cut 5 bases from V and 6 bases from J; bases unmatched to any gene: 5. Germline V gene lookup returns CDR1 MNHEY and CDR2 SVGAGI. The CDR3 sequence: CASSIDRGSEAFF. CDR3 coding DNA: TGTGCCAGCAGTATTGACAGGGGTTCTGAAGCTTTCTTT.

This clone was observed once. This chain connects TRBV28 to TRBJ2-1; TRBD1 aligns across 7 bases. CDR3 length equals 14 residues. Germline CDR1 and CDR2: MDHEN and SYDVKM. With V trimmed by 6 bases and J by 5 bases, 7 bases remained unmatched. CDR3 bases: TGTGCCAGCAGCCGATACGGACAGGACAATGAGCAGTTCTTC. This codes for CASSRYGQDNEQFF.

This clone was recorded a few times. CDR3 sequence (DNA): TGTGCCAGCAGTTTGGGGACAGGGAAAGTAGATACGCAGTATTTT. Amino acid sequence: CASSLGTGKVDTQYF. The chain couples TRBV28 to TRBJ2-3; 9 bases agree with TRBD1. Germline trimming cut 3 bases from V and 5 bases from J; bases unmatched to any gene: 6. CDR3 length: 15 amino acids. Germline V gene sequence: CDR1 MDHEN, CDR2 SYDVKM.

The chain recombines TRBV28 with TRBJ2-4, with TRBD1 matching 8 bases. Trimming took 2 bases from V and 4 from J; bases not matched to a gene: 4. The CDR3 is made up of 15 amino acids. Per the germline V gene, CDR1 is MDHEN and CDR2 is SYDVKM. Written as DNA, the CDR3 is TGTGCCAGCAGTTTAGTCGGACAGGGAAAAAACATTCAGTACTTC. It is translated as CASSLVGQGKNIQYF.

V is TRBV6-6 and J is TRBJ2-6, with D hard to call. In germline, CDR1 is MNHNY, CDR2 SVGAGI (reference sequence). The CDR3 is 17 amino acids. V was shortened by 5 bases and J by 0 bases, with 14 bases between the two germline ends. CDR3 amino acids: CASSPRTVSSGANVLTF. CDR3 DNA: TGTGCCAGCAGTCCCCGGACGGTCAGCTCTGGGGCCAACGTCCTGACTTTC.

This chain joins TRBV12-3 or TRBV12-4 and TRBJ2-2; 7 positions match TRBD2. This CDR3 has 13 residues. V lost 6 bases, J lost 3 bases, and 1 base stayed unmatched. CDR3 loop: CASRTSYTGELFF. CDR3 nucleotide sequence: TGTGCCAGCAGGACTAGCTACACCGGGGAGCTGTTTTTT.

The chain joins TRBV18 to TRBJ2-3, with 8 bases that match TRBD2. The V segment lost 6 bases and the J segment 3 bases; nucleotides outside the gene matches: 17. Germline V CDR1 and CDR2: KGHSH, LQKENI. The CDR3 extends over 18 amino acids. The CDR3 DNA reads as TGTGCCAGCTCGCCGCGAACGGCCGGGGGGGCGAGGACAGATACGCAGTATTTT. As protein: CASSPRTAGGARTDTQYF.